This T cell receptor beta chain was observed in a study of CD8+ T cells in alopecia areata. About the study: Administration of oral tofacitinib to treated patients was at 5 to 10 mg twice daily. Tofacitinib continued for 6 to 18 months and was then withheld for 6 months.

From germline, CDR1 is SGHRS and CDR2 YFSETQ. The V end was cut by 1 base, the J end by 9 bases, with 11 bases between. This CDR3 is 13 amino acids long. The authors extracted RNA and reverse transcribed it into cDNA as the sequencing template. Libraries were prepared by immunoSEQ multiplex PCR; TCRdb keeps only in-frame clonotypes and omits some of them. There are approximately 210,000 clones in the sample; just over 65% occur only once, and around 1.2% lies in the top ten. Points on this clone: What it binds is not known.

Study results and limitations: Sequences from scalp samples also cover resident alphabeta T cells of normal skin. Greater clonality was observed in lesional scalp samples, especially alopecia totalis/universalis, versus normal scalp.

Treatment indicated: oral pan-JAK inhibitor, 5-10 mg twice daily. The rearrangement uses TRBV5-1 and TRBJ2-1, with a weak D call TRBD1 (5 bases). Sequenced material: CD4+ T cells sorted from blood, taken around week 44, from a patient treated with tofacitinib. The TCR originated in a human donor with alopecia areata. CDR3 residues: CASSLQGFGEQFF. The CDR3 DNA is TGCGCCAGCAGCTTGCAGGGTTTCGGTGAGCAGTTCTTC.